The 15 T cell receptor beta chains listed next were all sequenced from one sample in a study of T cell repertoires in cytomegalovirus infection. TCRdb used MiXCR to reprocess the reads, holding one entry per CDR3 protein. Among more than 150,000 distinct CDR3 sequences listed, roughly 20% were seen once. The sequencing input was PBMCs. The source is a human donor in good health (CMV status not recorded). Some clones in this sample may be carry-over from other donors' samples.

In its sample, this clonotype was seen a few times. The chain has TRBV4-1 and TRBJ1-2; D perhaps matches TRBD1 (5 bases). Germline CDR1 MGHRA, CDR2 YSYEKL. This CDR3 comprises 13 residues. The V gene lost 0 bases and the J gene lost 8 bases, with 10 bases spanning the gap. CDR3 protein: CASSQDVDTGYTF. CDR3 bases: TGCGCCAGCAGCCAAGATGTGGACACGGGCTACACCTTC.

The chain recombines TRBV10-3 with TRBJ2-7; possibly TRBD1 for D (6 bases). V gave up 7 bases and J gave up 3 bases, with 13 bases separating them. The CDR3 is made up of 13 amino acids. Per germline, CDR1 ENHRY and CDR2 SYGVKD. CDR3 sequence reads: CAITRDRSYEQYF. CDR3 nucleotide sequence: TGTGCCATCACCAGAGACAGGAGCTACGAGCAGTACTTC.

This clonotype was picked up many times. The CDR3 DNA is TGTGCCAGCAGCCGCCAGCTCGGCGGGGAGCTGTTTTTT. The encoded protein is CASSRQLGGELFF. The chain is built from TRBV7-2 and TRBJ2-2, with D unresolved. The V end was cut by 5 bases, the J end by 7 bases, with 11 bases between. Germline V lookup: CDR1 SGHTA, CDR2 FQGNSA. The CDR3 covers 13 residues. Variable domain in full (rest from reference TRBV7-2 and TRBJ2-2): GAGVSQSPSNKVTEKGKDVELRCDPISGHTALYWYRQSLGQGLEFLIYFQGNSAPDKSGLPSDRFSAERTGGSVSTLTIQRTQQEDSAVYLCASSRQLGGELFFGEGSRLTVL.

The chain uses TRBV23-1 and TRBJ1-5, with 8 bases aligning to TRBD1. TRBV23-1 is recorded as an ORF, its role being uncertain. The junction had 11 bases not matched to a gene; V was cut back by 6 bases and J by 1 base. There are 17 residues in the CDR3. The CDR3 DNA reads as TGCGCCAGCAGGTTCGACAGGGGTCAAGGGAGCAATCAGCCCCAGCATTTT. Translating gives CASRFDRGQGSNQPQHF.

This clonotype has only a few counts. The chain couples TRBV28 to TRBJ1-5; 9 bases map to TRBD1. V dropped 4 bases and J dropped 6; count of bases not matched to a gene: 4. Germline-derived CDR1 and CDR2 are MDHEN and SYDVKM. CDR3 length equals 14 residues. For the CDR3, the DNA is TGTGCCAGCAGTTCAGACAGGGGGACTCAGCCCCAGCATTTT. Translated, it gives CASSSDRGTQPQHF.

At least ten counts were recorded for this clonotype. The chain combines TRBV7-2 with TRBJ1-2; D is unclear. Germline-derived CDR1 and CDR2 are SGHTA and FQGNSA. There are 14 residues in the CDR3. Trimming stripped 2 bases from V and 0 bases from J, with 7 bases between. This CDR3 is CASSLNKPNYGYTF. CDR3 bases: TGTGCCAGCAGCTTAAACAAACCTAACTATGGCTACACCTTC.

With regard to this clonotype: A much larger clone differs from this one at a single base, so this may be a read error. The chain employs TRBV7-8 and TRBJ2-5; D is perhaps TRBD1 or TRBD2 (5 bases each). Germline V gene sequence: CDR1 SGHVS, CDR2 FQNEAQ. This CDR3 comprises 14 residues. V lost 4 bases to trimming and J lost 1 base, with 10 bases between them. The CDR3 DNA reads TGTGCCAGCAGCTACGGGACCTTCCAAGAGACCCAGTACTTC. This encodes CASSYGTFQETQYF.

This clonotype came up many times. V gene TRBV12-3 or TRBV12-4 combines with J gene TRBJ2-7; 9 bases match TRBD2. The CDR3 runs to 14 residues. V gave up 7 bases and J gave up 5 bases; unmatched junction bases: 9. CDR3 nucleotide sequence: TGTGCCAGCACCCGCGGGACTAGCTTTAACGAGCAGTACTTC. As protein: CASTRGTSFNEQYF.

This clonotype showed up just a few times. The chain links TRBV15 to TRBJ2-1, with unresolved D. V was trimmed by 1 base and J by 8 bases, leaving 9 bases between them. Germline lookup yields CDR1 LNHNV and CDR2 YYDKDF (reference sequence). The CDR3 is 13 amino acids. The CDR3 region is CATSRALVDEQFF. The CDR3, as DNA: TGTGCCACCAGCAGAGCCCTGGTGGATGAGCAGTTCTTC.

This clonotype occurred a few times. The chain carries TRBV7-9 and TRBJ2-1; TRBD2 agrees at 7 bases. The V gene's germline CDR1 is SEHNR and CDR2 FQNEAQ (reference sequence). The CDR3 length is 14 residues. V shed 5 bases and J 7 bases; nucleotides not matched to a gene: 8. CDR3 nucleotides: TGTGCCAGCAGCCGGGGCGGGAGCAATAATGAGCAGTTCTTC. The encoded protein is CASSRGGSNNEQFF.

The chain carries TRBV11-1 and TRBJ2-7, with D unclear. Germline V lookup: CDR1 SGHAT, CDR2 FQDESV (reference sequence). Trimming shortened V by 5 bases and J by 6 bases, and 11 bases separated the two germline ends. The length of the CDR3 is 12 residues. The CDR3 loop is CASSPPFGEQYF. In nucleotides, the CDR3 is TGTGCCAGCAGCCCGCCCTTCGGCGAGCAGTACTTC.

This clonotype was seen only a few times. The V and J genes are TRBV4-1 and TRBJ1-2; 7 bases are a match to TRBD1. The CDR3 consists of 14 residues. Germline trimming cut 0 bases from V and 8 bases from J; bases unmatched to any gene: 6. CDR1 and CDR2 (germline): MGHRA, YSYEKL. The CDR3 DNA follows: TGCGCCAGCAGCCAAGAGACACAGGGGTCCGGCTACACCTTC. Protein sequence: CASSQETQGSGYTF.

In its sample, this clonotype was seen many times. The chain combines TRBV7-3 with TRBJ2-3; D ambiguous. Looked up from germline, CDR1 is SGHTA and CDR2 is FQGTGA. The V gene lost 1 base and the J gene lost 5 bases, with 10 bases spanning the gap. The CDR3 has 14 residues. CDR3: CASSLSPIGDTQYF. CDR3 sequence (DNA): TGTGCCAGCAGCTTAAGTCCCATTGGAGATACGCAGTATTTT.

This chain connects TRBV5-1 to TRBJ2-2; TRBD2 is a possible D gene (6 bases). The V gene lost 0 bases and the J gene lost 5 bases, with 11 bases spanning the gap. The CDR3 totals 15 residues. The germline V gene encodes CDR1 SGHRS and CDR2 YFSETQ. CDR3 amino acids: CASSLDLGRTGELFF. The CDR3 bases are TGCGCCAGCAGCTTGGATCTGGGGAGGACCGGGGAGCTGTTTTTT.

This clonotype appeared a few times. As DNA, the CDR3 is TGCAGTGCTAGAAGGGGACAGGGGTTCTACACTGAAGCTTTCTTT. Its protein is CSARRGQGFYTEAFF. J is TRBJ1-1 and V is TRBV20-1; 10 bases are shared with TRBD1. In germline, CDR1 is DFQATT, CDR2 SNEGSKA (reference sequence). The CDR3 sequence is 15 residues long. Trimming at V came to 2 bases and at J to 3 bases, leaving 6 bases not matched to a gene.